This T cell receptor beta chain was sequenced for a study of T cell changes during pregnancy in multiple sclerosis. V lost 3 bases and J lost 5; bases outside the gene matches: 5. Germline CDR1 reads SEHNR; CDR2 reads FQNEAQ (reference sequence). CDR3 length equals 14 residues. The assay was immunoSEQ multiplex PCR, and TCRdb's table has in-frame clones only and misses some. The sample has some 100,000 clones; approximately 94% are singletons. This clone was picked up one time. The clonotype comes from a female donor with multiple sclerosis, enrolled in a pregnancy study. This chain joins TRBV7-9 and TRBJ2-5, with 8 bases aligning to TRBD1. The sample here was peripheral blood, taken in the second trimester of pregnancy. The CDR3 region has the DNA TGTGCCAGCAGCTTGGGACAGGTCCGGGAGACCCAGTACTTC. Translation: CASSLGQVRETQYF.